Each of the 21 T cell receptor beta chains below was sequenced from the same sample in a study of blood T cell repertoires in COVID-19. Data came from immunoSEQ multiplex PCR; TCRdb stores just in-frame clones and leaves some out. There are over 200,000 clones in the sample; 80% to 90% occur only once, and 2.7% lies in the top ten. The sequenced sample consisted of peripheral blood. The receptor source for this set is a young man with COVID-19, enrolled during active disease.

V is TRBV11-3 and J is TRBJ2-3; 8 positions match TRBD2. J gave up 4 bases and V 1 base, and 1 base lay outside the gene matches. Germline CDR1 is SGHNT and CDR2 is YENEEA. The CDR3 length is 14 residues. This CDR3 reads CASSLAGGSDTQYF. The CDR3 DNA reads TGTGCCAGCAGCTTAGCGGGAGGGTCAGATACGCAGTATTTT. Looking up the rest from reference TRBV11-3 and TRBJ2-3 gives the full variable domain: EAGVVQSPRYKIIEKKQPVAFWCNPISGHNTLYWYLQNLGQGPELLIRYENEEAVDDSQLPKDRFSAERLKGVDSTLKIQPAELGDSAVYLCASSLAGGSDTQYFGPGTRLTVL.

This clone was observed a single time. CDR3 DNA sequence: TGTGCCAGCAGGACTAGCGGCACAGATACGCAGTATTTT. It yields the protein CASRTSGTDTQYF. The V and J genes are TRBV6-5 and TRBJ2-3; 8 nucleotides line up with TRBD2. Trimming removed 6 bases from V and 1 base from J; junction bases left unmatched: 0. Germline values: CDR1 MNHEY, CDR2 SVGAGI. This CDR3 is 13 amino acids long.

The rearrangement links TRBV28 to TRBJ2-1; TRBD2 matches at 8 bases. CDR3 length equals 15 residues. V was pared by 7 bases and J by 0 bases, with 5 bases of the junction left unmatched. The V gene's germline CDR1 is MDHEN and CDR2 SYDVKM. CDR3 protein: CASILSGASYNEQFF. As DNA, the CDR3 is TGTGCCAGCATTCTTAGCGGGGCCTCCTACAATGAGCAGTTCTTC.

This sequence joins TRBV6-2 or TRBV6-3 and TRBJ2-7, with D perhaps TRBD2 (6 bases). Deletions cut 5 bases from V and 2 bases from J, with 13 bases between. Germline V gene data show CDR1 as MNHEY and CDR2 as SVGEGT. The CDR3 spans 14 residues. The CDR3 protein is CASSVGGSAYEQYF. DNA of the CDR3: TGTGCCAGCAGTGTCGGGGGTTCTGCCTACGAGCAGTACTTC.

The J gene is TRBJ1-6, the V gene TRBV2, with D tentatively TRBD1 (6 bases). The CDR3 spans 16 residues. CDR1 and CDR2 (germline): SNHLY, FYNNEI. V shed 5 bases and J shed 8 bases, with 19 bases lying between them. CDR3 sequence reads: CASSTRDTRLDSPLHF. The CDR3 DNA follows: TGTGCCAGCAGTACCCGGGACACCCGGCTGGATTCACCCCTCCACTTT.

This chain joins TRBV4-1 and TRBJ1-4; no clear D gene. V shed 2 bases and J shed 5 bases, with 12 bases lying between them. This CDR3 comprises 15 residues. Germline CDR1 reads MGHRA; CDR2 reads YSYEKL. The chain's CDR3 is CASSQLATLNEKLFF. CDR3 DNA: TGCGCCAGCAGCCAACTGGCCACCCTCAATGAAAAACTGTTTTTT.

The chain employs TRBV6-6 and TRBJ1-1; D gene unclear. The CDR3 extends over 13 amino acids. Between the trimmed V and J ends, which lost 5 bases and 3 bases, there was a span of 10 bases. In germline, CDR1 is MNHNY, CDR2 SVGAGI (reference sequence). This CDR3 reads CASSGPGYTEAFF. The CDR3 DNA reads TGTGCCAGCAGTGGTCCGGGGTACACTGAAGCTTTCTTT.

This chain links TRBV5-1 with TRBJ1-2, with TRBD1 identical over 7 bases. Germline CDR1 and CDR2: SGHRS and YFSETQ. The trim removed 4 bases at V and 1 base at J, leaving 13 bases unmatched. The CDR3 runs to 17 residues. The CDR3: CASSALPGQTFNYGYTF. Here the CDR3 DNA reads TGCGCCAGCAGCGCCTTACCGGGACAGACATTTAACTATGGCTACACCTTC.

The V call is TRBV14, the J call TRBJ2-5; the match to TRBD2 covers 11 bases. V trimming: 0 bases; J trimming: 5 bases; junction bases outside the gene matches: 8. The CDR3 covers 17 residues. The V gene's germline CDR1 is SGHDN and CDR2 FVKESK. This chain's CDR3 is CASSQDGSGRASETQYF. CDR3 nucleotide sequence: TGTGCCAGCAGCCAAGATGGTAGCGGGAGGGCCTCTGAGACCCAGTACTTC.

This sequence joins TRBV28 and TRBJ1-1; D perhaps matches TRBD1 (5 bases). The V gene lost 7 bases and the J gene lost 5 bases, with 8 bases spanning the gap. The CDR3 has 11 residues. Germline CDR1 and CDR2: MDHEN and SYDVKM. The CDR3 bases are TGTGCCAGCATATACAGGACTGAAGCTTTCTTT. Its protein is CASIYRTEAFF.

The chain carries TRBV19 and TRBJ1-5; D not resolved. V dropped 7 bases and J dropped 4 bases, with 17 bases sitting between them. Per the germline V gene, CDR1 is LNHDA and CDR2 is SQIVND (reference sequence). The CDR3 loop spans 15 amino acids. CDR3 in DNA: TGTGCCAGTAATTCCGGGTTCTCCATGAATCAGCCCCAGCATTTT. Amino acid sequence: CASNSGFSMNQPQHF.

J is TRBJ2-2 and V is TRBV4-2, with 12 nucleotides matching TRBD2. The J segment lost 5 bases and the V segment lost 3 bases, leaving 7 bases of the junction unmatched. CDR1 and CDR2 (germline): LGHNA, YNFKEQ. The CDR3 is made up of 17 amino acids. The CDR3 here is CASSHETSGGVTGELFF. The CDR3 DNA is TGTGCCAGCAGCCATGAGACTAGCGGGGGTGTAACCGGGGAGCTGTTTTTT.

V gene TRBV7-2 combines with J gene TRBJ1-5, with D possibly matching TRBD1 (5 bases). Trimming removed 4 bases from V and 0 bases from J, with 7 bases in between. CDR1 SGHTA and CDR2 FQGNSA come from the germline V gene. This CDR3 has 14 amino acids. The CDR3 here is CASSSQVSNQPQHF. The DNA of the CDR3 is TGTGCCAGCAGCTCACAGGTTAGCAATCAGCCCCAGCATTTT.

This clone was counted only a few times. The chain joins TRBV18 to TRBJ2-7, with 15 positions matching TRBD2. Trimming at V came to 3 bases and at J to 6 bases, leaving 3 bases not matched to a gene. Germline CDR1 KGHSH, CDR2 LQKENI. CDR3 length equals 15 residues. The CDR3 sequence is CASSPGLAGGGEQYF. CDR3 bases: TGTGCCAGCTCACCGGGACTAGCGGGAGGCGGCGAGCAGTACTTC.

The J gene is TRBJ1-1, the V gene TRBV5-1; TRBD1 agrees at 7 bases. The CDR3 covers 15 residues. With V trimmed by 4 bases and J by 7 bases, 13 bases remained unmatched. Germline CDR1 and CDR2: SGHRS and YFSETQ. The CDR3 nucleotides are TGCGCCAGCAGCCGGGACCAAGGACAGGCGGTTGAAGCTTTCTTT. Translating gives CASSRDQGQAVEAFF. Filled out from reference TRBV5-1 and TRBJ1-1, the complete variable domain reads KAGVTQTPRYLIKTRGQQVTLSCSPISGHRSVSWYQQTPGQGLQFLFEYFSETQRNKGNFPGRFSGRQFSNSRSEMNVSTLELGDSALYLCASSRDQGQAVEAFFGQGTRLTVV.

This chain connects TRBV3-1 (or the pseudogene TRBV3-2) to TRBJ2-7, with D maybe TRBD2 (5 bases). V dropped 1 base and J dropped 7 bases, with 11 bases sitting between them. Germline-derived CDR1 and CDR2 are LGHDT and YNNKEL (reference sequence). This CDR3 is built from 13 residues. As DNA, the CDR3 is TGTGCCAGCAGCCAAGGGGAGCTCGGGGAGCAGTACTTC. Protein product: CASSQGELGEQYF.

The chain is built from TRBV5-1 and TRBJ1-6, with 7 positions matching TRBD1. CDR1 is SGHRS, CDR2 YFSETQ, per germline. This CDR3 has 15 residues. V lost 4 bases, J lost 5 bases, and 6 bases stayed unmatched. This CDR3 is CASSPWTGDNSPLHF. The CDR3 DNA is TGCGCCAGCAGCCCCTGGACAGGCGATAATTCACCCCTCCACTTT.

This clone has just a few counts. This sequence joins TRBV5-1 and TRBJ1-1; TRBD1 might be the D (6 bases). Germline V gene lookup returns CDR1 SGHRS and CDR2 YFSETQ. This CDR3 is 14 amino acids long. Trimming removed 1 base from V and 4 bases from J, with 11 bases in between. For the CDR3, the DNA is TGCGCCAGCAGCTTGTCCCAGGGGACCACTGAAGCTTTCTTT. As protein: CASSLSQGTTEAFF.

J is TRBJ2-1 and V is TRBV9, with a possible D match to TRBD2 (5 bases). The CDR3 consists of 15 residues. V was cut by 3 bases and J by 8 bases, with 18 bases left in between. Germline-derived CDR1 and CDR2 are SGDLS and YYNGEE. CDR3 loop: CASSGGSFAVYEQFF. The DNA for the CDR3 is TGTGCCAGCAGCGGCGGGTCCTTCGCGGTTTATGAGCAGTTCTTC.

The chain's CDR3 is CASSIDAEHRARTDTQYF. The CDR3 DNA reads TGTGCCAGTAGTATAGATGCCGAGCACAGGGCCCGCACAGATACGCAGTATTTT. The V and J genes are TRBV19 and TRBJ2-3; TRBD1 might be the D (6 bases). The CDR3 has 18 residues. Trimming shortened V by 0 bases and J by 1 base, and 17 bases separated the two germline ends. Per germline, CDR1 LNHDA and CDR2 SQIVND (reference sequence).

The count of this clone is one. The V call is TRBV2, the J call TRBJ1-6; 7 bases match TRBD1. Germline CDR1 reads SNHLY; CDR2 reads FYNNEI. After removal of 3 bases from V and 7 bases from J, the junction contained 3 bases not matched to a gene. This CDR3 is 14 amino acids long. CDR3 DNA sequence: TGTGCCAGCAGTGAGACAGGGCAAAATTCACCCCTCCACTTT. Residues: CASSETGQNSPLHF.